This is a list of T cell receptor beta chains from one sample in a study of CD8+ T cells in alopecia areata. Some clones are missing from TCRdb's copy, which holds only in-frame ones; the method was immunoSEQ multiplex PCR. The table records 170,000 or so clones, 53% of them present only once. The specimen was CD8+ T cells sorted from blood, collected at week 24, from a patient treated with tofacitinib. The source of these receptors is a human donor with alopecia areata. The CDR3 runs from the conserved cysteine through the conserved F or W. Fields, in order: clone size, D gene, J gene, V gene, CDR3 protein, CDR3 DNA. A D gene is named only where the DNA matches it firmly. The size field is filled for only some rows; it gives once, few, many or a size class.

clone_size: -
d_call: -
j_call: TRBJ2-1
v_call: TRBV5-1
cdr3_aa: CASSLVPANNEQFF
cdr3_nt: TGCGCCAGCAGCTTGGTACCAGCGAACAATGAGCAGTTCTTC

clone_size: once
d_call: TRBD1
j_call: TRBJ1-1
v_call: TRBV6-5
cdr3_aa: CASSRQGEAFF
cdr3_nt: TGTGCCAGCAGCCGACAGGGAGAAGCTTTCTTT

clone_size: -
d_call: -
j_call: TRBJ2-2
v_call: TRBV30
cdr3_aa: CAWEGLTNTGELFF
cdr3_nt: TGTGCCTGGGAAGGCCTTACAAACACCGGGGAGCTGTTTTTT

clone_size: few
d_call: TRBD2
j_call: TRBJ2-7
v_call: TRBV4-3
cdr3_aa: CASSQDLAGGSYEQYF
cdr3_nt: TGCGCCAGCAGCCAAGATCTAGCGGGGGGATCTTACGAGCAGTACTTC

clone_size: few
d_call: -
j_call: TRBJ1-1
v_call: TRBV2
cdr3_aa: CASSTDRTNTEAFF
cdr3_nt: TGTGCCAGCAGTACGGACAGAACGAACACTGAAGCTTTCTTT

clone_size: -
d_call: -
j_call: TRBJ1-2
v_call: TRBV10-3
cdr3_aa: CAISEALGLNYGYTF
cdr3_nt: TGTGCCATCAGTGAGGCTCTGGGGCTTAACTATGGCTACACCTTC

clone_size: few
d_call: -
j_call: TRBJ2-7
v_call: TRBV11-2
cdr3_aa: CASTPGTGSYEQYF
cdr3_nt: TGTGCCAGCACCCCCGGTACGGGATCCTACGAGCAGTACTTC

clone_size: -
d_call: -
j_call: TRBJ2-7
v_call: TRBV30
cdr3_aa: CAWSVPESRRGDEQYF
cdr3_nt: TGTGCCTGGAGTGTACCCGAGTCGCGCAGGGGCGACGAGCAGTACTTC

clone_size: -
d_call: -
j_call: TRBJ1-1
v_call: TRBV7-6
cdr3_aa: CASTMGRANTEAFF
cdr3_nt: TGTGCCAGCACCATGGGGAGAGCGAACACTGAAGCTTTCTTT

clone_size: few
d_call: -
j_call: TRBJ2-2
v_call: TRBV29-1
cdr3_aa: CSVDVPNTGELFF
cdr3_nt: TGCAGCGTTGATGTACCCAACACCGGGGAGCTGTTTTTT

clone_size: -
d_call: -
j_call: TRBJ1-2
v_call: TRBV4-3
cdr3_aa: CASSQLRESRAYTF
cdr3_nt: TGCGCCAGCAGCCAACTTAGGGAATCGAGGGCCTACACCTTC

clone_size: -
d_call: -
j_call: TRBJ2-7
v_call: TRBV29-1
cdr3_aa: CSVIKVGESYEQYF
cdr3_nt: TGCAGCGTCATCAAGGTAGGCGAATCCTACGAGCAGTACTTC

clone_size: few
d_call: -
j_call: TRBJ2-7
v_call: TRBV19
cdr3_aa: CASSATRDGTYEQYF
cdr3_nt: TGTGCCAGTAGTGCAACAAGGGACGGAACCTACGAGCAGTACTTC

clone_size: -
d_call: -
j_call: TRBJ1-1
v_call: TRBV19
cdr3_aa: CASSELNTEAFF
cdr3_nt: TGTGCCAGTAGTGAATTGAACACTGAAGCTTTCTTT

clone_size: few
d_call: -
j_call: TRBJ1-5
v_call: TRBV11-2
cdr3_aa: CASSPPGQPQHF
cdr3_nt: TGTGCCAGCAGCCCGCCGGGTCAGCCCCAGCATTTT

clone_size: once
d_call: -
j_call: TRBJ2-2
v_call: TRBV13
cdr3_aa: CASSLAEGRELFF
cdr3_nt: TGTGCCAGCAGCTTAGCGGAAGGGAGGGAGCTGTTTTTT

clone_size: -
d_call: -
j_call: TRBJ2-2
v_call: TRBV5-6
cdr3_aa: CASSDGGRELFF
cdr3_nt: TGTGCCAGCAGCGATGGGGGCCGGGAGCTGTTTTTT

clone_size: -
d_call: TRBD2
j_call: TRBJ2-1
v_call: TRBV6-5
cdr3_aa: CASSSTSGGHNEQFF
cdr3_nt: TGTGCCAGCAGCTCGACTAGCGGGGGGCACAATGAGCAGTTCTTC

clone_size: -
d_call: TRBD1
j_call: TRBJ1-2
v_call: TRBV30
cdr3_aa: CAWSVGQGRGYTF
cdr3_nt: TGTGCCTGGAGTGTGGGACAGGGGAGGGGCTACACCTTC

clone_size: -
d_call: TRBD1
j_call: TRBJ2-7
v_call: TRBV30
cdr3_aa: CAWRAGTGPFYEQYF
cdr3_nt: TGTGCCTGGAGGGCCGGGACAGGCCCGTTCTACGAGCAGTACTTC

clone_size: once
d_call: -
j_call: TRBJ1-6
v_call: TRBV16
cdr3_aa: CASSLPEGGRSPLHF
cdr3_nt: TGTGCCAGCAGCCTCCCCGAGGGGGGCAGGTCACCCCTCCACTTT

clone_size: -
d_call: TRBD1
j_call: TRBJ2-7
v_call: TRBV29-1
cdr3_aa: CSVEGLPGTGLYEQYF
cdr3_nt: TGCAGCGTTGAAGGGCTCCCCGGGACAGGACTCTACGAGCAGTACTTC

clone_size: -
d_call: TRBD2
j_call: TRBJ2-3
v_call: TRBV9
cdr3_aa: CASSVTSREVSDTQYF
cdr3_nt: TGTGCCAGCAGCGTCACGTCGCGGGAGGTTTCAGATACGCAGTATTTT

clone_size: -
d_call: -
j_call: TRBJ1-1
v_call: TRBV2
cdr3_aa: CASSGRNTEAFF
cdr3_nt: TGTGCCAGCAGTGGCAGGAACACTGAAGCTTTCTTT

clone_size: few
d_call: -
j_call: TRBJ2-7
v_call: TRBV10-3
cdr3_aa: CAISESKSAEQYF
cdr3_nt: TGTGCCATCAGTGAGTCGAAGTCCGCCGAGCAGTACTTC

clone_size: -
d_call: -
j_call: TRBJ2-7
v_call: TRBV27
cdr3_aa: CASSVTGFYEQYF
cdr3_nt: TGTGCCAGCAGTGTAACAGGGTTCTACGAGCAGTACTTC

clone_size: -
d_call: -
j_call: TRBJ1-1
v_call: TRBV5-4
cdr3_aa: CASSLGDNEAFF
cdr3_nt: TGTGCCAGCAGCCTAGGGGATAATGAAGCTTTCTTT

clone_size: few
d_call: TRBD1
j_call: TRBJ2-1
v_call: TRBV29-1
cdr3_aa: CSVEMGQGQFF
cdr3_nt: TGCAGCGTTGAAATGGGACAGGGTCAGTTCTTC

clone_size: few
d_call: -
j_call: TRBJ2-3
v_call: TRBV7-9
cdr3_aa: CASSLAADTQYF
cdr3_nt: TGTGCCAGCAGCTTAGCCGCAGATACGCAGTATTTT

clone_size: -
d_call: TRBD1
j_call: TRBJ1-5
v_call: TRBV11-2
cdr3_aa: CASSLDSPTGSVQPQHF
cdr3_nt: TGTGCCAGCAGCTTAGACTCCCCGACAGGGTCGGTTCAGCCCCAGCATTTT

clone_size: -
d_call: -
j_call: TRBJ2-7
v_call: TRBV11-2
cdr3_aa: CASRAGGNYEQYF
cdr3_nt: TGTGCCAGCAGGGCGGGTGGAAACTACGAGCAGTACTTC